Listed here are 24 T cell receptor beta chains from one sample, sequenced in a study of cytomegalovirus exposure and HLA in healthy donors. PCR amplification relied on 60 Vbeta primers (plus 13 Jbeta primers). The repertoire was sequenced with immunoSEQ multiplex PCR; TCRdb's copy has only in-frame clones and lacks some. The profile shows 200,000 or so clones, approximately 80% of them singletons. Sequencing used PBMCs. Receptors were obtained from a woman aged 25 to 39 in good health and CMV-seropositive.

This chain connects TRBV9 to TRBJ1-5; D is possibly TRBD1 (5 bases). The CDR3 is 15 residues long. Germline CDR1 is SGDLS and CDR2 is YYNGEE. Trimming pared 0 bases from V and 2 bases from J, leaving 9 bases between. CDR3 DNA sequence: TGTGCCAGCAGCGTAGCGGGGGAAGGCAATCAGCCCCAGCATTTT. Encoded protein: CASSVAGEGNQPQHF.

This clone showed up just once. The J gene is TRBJ2-3, the V gene TRBV5-1, with 8 bases that match TRBD1. Germline-derived CDR1 and CDR2 are SGHRS and YFSETQ. The CDR3 is 16 amino acids. The V and J ends lost 2 bases and 1 base, in that order; junction bases with no gene match: 6. CDR3 loop: CASSFRQGSGTDTQYF. CDR3 in DNA: TGCGCCAGCAGCTTTCGACAGGGGAGCGGCACAGATACGCAGTATTTT.

The CDR3 loop is CASSPLAGVYNEQFF. The CDR3 DNA follows: TGTGCCAGCAGCCCTCTAGCGGGGGTCTACAATGAGCAGTTCTTC. This rearrangement joins TRBV7-8 to TRBJ2-1; 10 bases agree with TRBD2. The germline V gene encodes CDR1 SGHVS and CDR2 FQNEAQ. This CDR3 is built from 15 residues. Trimming at V came to 5 bases and at J to 3 bases, leaving 4 bases not matched to a gene.

The V and J genes are TRBV10-3 and TRBJ2-6; D remains ambiguous. The V end was cut by 0 bases, the J end by 2 bases, with 8 bases between. Germline CDR1 reads ENHRY; CDR2 reads SYGVKD. The length of the CDR3 is 16 residues. The CDR3 DNA reads as TGTGCCATCAGTGAGTCTGAGTTAGCTGGGGCCAACGTCCTGACTTTC. Its translation is CAISESELAGANVLTF.

This clone was seen more than once but under ten times. The gene calls are TRBV19 and TRBJ1-1; TRBD1 matches at 7 bases. This CDR3 is built from 12 residues. Trimming removed 3 bases from V and 7 bases from J; junction bases left unmatched: 2. Germline V gene sequence: CDR1 LNHDA, CDR2 SQIVND (reference sequence). DNA of the CDR3: TGTGCCAGTAGTATCCGGGACAGTGAAGCTTTCTTT. Translation: CASSIRDSEAFF.

Remarks on this clone: One junction end does not reproduce the germline sequence, and a read error may be involved. This chain links TRBV4-2 with TRBJ1-2; D uncertain. Germline CDR1 and CDR2: LGHNA and YNFKEQ. The CDR3 has 16 residues. CDR3 amino acids: CASSQDRRISSYGYPF. CDR3 DNA sequence: TGTGCCAGCAGCCAAGATAGGAGGATTTCCTCCTATGGCTACCCCTTC.

The rearrangement links TRBV6-5 to TRBJ1-2, with D maybe TRBD1 (5 bases). Germline CDR1 MNHEY, CDR2 SVGAGI. This CDR3 region has 14 residues. V gave up 0 bases and J gave up 8 bases, with 13 bases separating them. Here the CDR3 DNA reads TGTGCCAGCAGTTACTCGATAAGGAGGGACGGCTACACCTTC. This sequence encodes CASSYSIRRDGYTF.

In its sample, this clone was seen a few times. This chain connects TRBV28 to TRBJ1-2, with 11 bases lining up with TRBD1. The V gene end was trimmed by 6 bases and the J gene end by 8 bases; junction bases not matched to a gene: 8. Germline loops: CDR1 MDHEN, CDR2 SYDVKM. This CDR3 contains 14 residues. The CDR3 region has the DNA TGTGCCAGCAGGATTCCCGGGACAGGGGGAGGCTACACCTTC. Protein: CASRIPGTGGGYTF.

The gene calls are TRBV10-3 and TRBJ1-1; the match to TRBD1 covers 7 bases. Germline CDR1 reads ENHRY; CDR2 reads SYGVKD. This CDR3 contains 14 residues. V shed 11 bases, J shed 1 base, and the junction held 10 bases outside the gene matches. The CDR3 DNA is TGTGCCTCGAAAGGGAACAGGGGGAACACTGAAGCTTTCTTT. The encoded protein is CASKGNRGNTEAFF.

This rearrangement joins TRBV6-5 to TRBJ1-2; D perhaps matches TRBD1 (5 bases). This CDR3 is built from 12 residues. Trimming removed 6 bases at V and 5 bases at J, with 10 bases between. Germline V lookup: CDR1 MNHEY, CDR2 SVGAGI. CDR3 amino acids: CASRSTVYGYTF. Here the CDR3 DNA reads TGTGCCAGCAGGTCGACAGTATATGGCTACACCTTC.

This clone appeared a single time. The chain is built from TRBV6-6 and TRBJ2-3; D perhaps matches TRBD2 (6 bases). Trimming pared 10 bases from V and 5 bases from J, leaving 22 bases between. The CDR3 has 15 residues. Germline values: CDR1 MNHNY, CDR2 SVGAGI (reference sequence). CDR3: CAIRPWRGSGDTQYF. The CDR3, as DNA: TGTGCCATTCGACCGTGGCGGGGTTCGGGAGATACGCAGTATTTT.

Remarks on this clone: At one end the junction does not follow the germline gene, possibly because of a read error. The V call is TRBV9, the J call TRBJ1-2; 8 bases line up with TRBD1. From germline, CDR1 is SGDLS and CDR2 YYNGEE. CDR3 length: 15 residues. The CDR3 bases are TGTGCCAGCAGCGCCGACAGGGGCCTGTACTATGGCTACGCCTTC. Its protein is CASSADRGLYYGYAF.

This clone was observed a single time. The J gene is TRBJ2-5, the V gene TRBV5-1; D is possibly TRBD1 (5 bases). This CDR3 is built from 15 residues. Germline CDR1 is SGHRS and CDR2 is YFSETQ. V dropped 0 bases and J dropped 0 bases, with 9 bases sitting between them. This CDR3 reads CASSLVGQYQETQYF. As DNA, the CDR3 is TGCGCCAGCAGCTTGGTGGGGCAGTACCAAGAGACCCAGTACTTC.

This clone is a singleton in its sample. This chain connects TRBV18 to TRBJ1-2; D not resolved. There are 13 residues in the CDR3. Trimming stripped 3 bases from V and 6 bases from J, with 11 bases between. From germline, CDR1 is KGHSH and CDR2 LQKENI. The CDR3 region is CASSPKVGDGYTF. CDR3 DNA: TGTGCCAGCTCACCCAAGGTGGGCGATGGCTACACCTTC.

As concerns this clone: At one of its ends the junction is not consistent with the germline gene, which may arise from a read error. The CDR3 loop is CASSLGGYGEALF. The CDR3 DNA sequence: TGTGCCAGCAGCTTGGGCGGGTACGGTGAAGCTCTCTTT. V usage is TRBV5-4 and J usage is TRBJ1-1; D gene uncertain. The V gene's germline CDR1 is SGHNT and CDR2 YYREEE (reference sequence). The CDR3 is 13 amino acids.

The chain couples TRBV19 to TRBJ1-5; 8 bases match TRBD1. The CDR3 loop spans 16 amino acids. V lost 1 base to trimming and J lost 3 bases; unmatched junction nucleotides: 5. Per the germline V gene, CDR1 is LNHDA and CDR2 is SQIVND (reference sequence). The CDR3 DNA reads TGTGCCAGTAGTATAGCGACAGGGGTTCCCAATCAGCCCCAGCATTTT. Its protein is CASSIATGVPNQPQHF.

This clone was picked up a small number of times. The V gene is TRBV19, the J gene TRBJ2-2; 10 positions match TRBD1. Germline V gene lookup returns CDR1 LNHDA and CDR2 SQIVND (reference sequence). There are 15 residues in the CDR3. With V trimmed by 6 bases and J by 6 bases, 7 bases remained unmatched. The CDR3 DNA follows: TGTGCCAGTAGATTGGACAGGGGGTTTGCCGGGGAGCTGTTTTTT. It translates to CASRLDRGFAGELFF. The whole variable domain, remainder taken from reference TRBV19 and TRBJ2-2, is DGGITQSPKYLFRKEGQNVTLSCEQNLNHDAMYWYRQDPGQGLRLIYYSQIVNDFQKGDIAEGYSVSREKKESFPLTVTSAQKNPTAFYLCASRLDRGFAGELFFGEGSRLTVL.

The chain has TRBV15 and TRBJ2-3; 8 nucleotides match TRBD1. Germline V gene data show CDR1 as LNHNV and CDR2 as YYDKDF (reference sequence). This CDR3 region has 16 residues. Trimming removed 2 bases from V and 3 bases from J; junction bases left unmatched: 7. The CDR3 DNA follows: TGTGCCACCAGCAGAACGCCAGGGGGCGGGACAGATACGCAGTATTTT. Translating gives CATSRTPGGGTDTQYF.

Worth noting for this clone: This sample includes further DNA sequences coding for the same CDR3. The V and J genes are TRBV4-3 and TRBJ2-3, with D perhaps matching TRBD2 (6 bases). V lost 6 bases to trimming and J lost 4 bases, with 14 bases between them. The germline gives CDR1 LGHNA, CDR2 YSLEER. The CDR3 extends over 14 amino acids. CDR3 sequence (DNA): TGCGCCAGCAGTCCGGGAGAACGGTCAGATACGCAGTATTTT. Its protein product is CASSPGERSDTQYF.

The gene calls are TRBV6-6 and TRBJ1-1, with D possibly being TRBD1 (5 bases). CDR1 is MNHNY and CDR2 is SVGAGI in the germline V gene (reference sequence). The CDR3 runs 13 residues. The V end was cut by 6 bases, the J end by 1 base, with 9 bases between. Here the CDR3 DNA reads TGTGCCAGCAGCGAAGGACAGAACACTGAAGCTTTCTTT. Its protein is CASSEGQNTEAFF.

This clone has just a few counts. The chain recombines TRBV19 with TRBJ1-1, with no clear D. Trimming took 6 bases from V and 6 from J, leaving 14 bases between them. Per germline, CDR1 LNHDA and CDR2 SQIVND (reference sequence). The CDR3 totals 13 residues. CDR3 in DNA: TGTGCCAGTAGAACTCGAGCATTGGCTGAAGCTTTCTTT. This encodes CASRTRALAEAFF.

The chain uses TRBV2 and TRBJ2-7; 7 bases map to TRBD1. Germline loops: CDR1 SNHLY, CDR2 FYNNEI. V was clipped by 5 bases and J by 6 bases; unmatched bases: 10. This CDR3 is 14 amino acids long. This CDR3 reads CASSNDRAQTEQYF. In DNA, the CDR3 is TGTGCCAGCAGTAATGACAGGGCCCAGACCGAGCAGTACTTC.

V is TRBV10-3 and J is TRBJ2-7, with D possibly being TRBD2 (6 bases). The CDR3 spans 12 residues. V lost 0 bases, J lost 10 bases, and 10 bases lay in between. Germline-derived CDR1 and CDR2 are ENHRY and SYGVKD. The CDR3 DNA reads TGTGCCATCAGTGAGTCGTGGGACTTACAGTACTTC. This encodes CAISESWDLQYF.

The V gene is TRBV5-1, the J gene TRBJ2-2, with a possible D match to TRBD1 (6 bases). The CDR3 runs to 18 residues. Germline loops: CDR1 SGHRS, CDR2 YFSETQ. V shed 0 bases and J shed 5 bases, with 20 bases lying between them. The CDR3 DNA reads TGCGCCAGCAGCTTGGCCCTAAACAGGGACACGTGGACCGGGGAGCTGTTTTTT. This translates into CASSLALNRDTWTGELFF.